This TCR beta chain was sequenced during a study of OX40 agonist ivuxolimab in advanced cancers. Study summary: Dose-escalation patients' cancers were hepatocellular carcinoma, melanoma, renal cell or head and neck cancer. The study reported partial responses in three patients: one hepatocellular carcinoma, two cutaneous melanoma. Prior anti-PD-1, anti-PD-L1 or anti-CTLA-4 therapy did not bar entry, and roughly 40% had some.

CDR1 is SGDLS, CDR2 YYNGEE, per germline. V gave up 1 base and J gave up 0 bases; unmatched junction bases: 4. The CDR3 is 16 amino acids. Some clones are missing from TCRdb's copy, which holds only in-frame ones; the method was immunoSEQ multiplex PCR. Of about 100,000 clones detected, 89% appear once; the ten largest clones hold approximately 0.15%. The specimen comprised CD4+ or CD8+ T cells sorted from blood, sampled in a trial of the OX40 agonist ivuxolimab. The V and J genes are TRBV9 and TRBJ2-1; 7 bases match TRBD1. This TCR was recovered from an adult with an advanced solid tumor such as melanoma, head and neck, liver or kidney cancer. The CDR3 region has the DNA TGTGCCAGCAGCGTAACAGGGGCGAGCTCCTACAATGAGCAGTTCTTC. This gives the protein CASSVTGASSYNEQFF.